These T cell receptor beta chains were read from a single sample in a study of blood T cell repertoires in COVID-19. The repertoire was sequenced with immunoSEQ multiplex PCR; TCRdb's copy has only in-frame clones and lacks some. The table includes fewer than 450,000 clones, over 75% detected once. The sample was PBMCs or T cells enriched from blood (not recorded which). These receptors were collected from a woman in her twenties or thirties who had recovered from COVID-19. Each CDR3 is given with its conserved first and last residue. A D gene is named only where the DNA matches it firmly. Where a row states a size, it is once, few, many or the class of an expanded clone; other rows omit it.

D gene: .
J gene: TRBJ1-2
clone size: .
V gene: TRBV28
CDR3 protein: CASSFQAGQNYGYTF
CDR3 DNA: TGTGCCAGCAGTTTTCAGGCAGGGCAAAACTATGGCTACACCTTC

D gene: TRBD1
J gene: TRBJ1-6
clone size: .
V gene: TRBV5-5
CDR3 protein: CASSAADRVSPLHF
CDR3 DNA: TGTGCCAGCAGCGCTGCCGACAGGGTGTCACCCCTCCACTTT

D gene: .
J gene: TRBJ2-6
clone size: .
V gene: TRBV7-9
CDR3 protein: CASRTALTSSGANVLTF
CDR3 DNA: TGTGCCAGCCGGACAGCTTTAACCAGCTCTGGGGCCAACGTCCTGACTTTC

D gene: TRBD2
J gene: TRBJ2-1
clone size: .
V gene: TRBV5-1
CDR3 protein: CASSPGTSGKHYNEQFF
CDR3 DNA: TGCGCCAGCAGCCCCGGGACTAGCGGGAAGCACTATAATGAGCAGTTCTTC

D gene: .
J gene: TRBJ2-2
clone size: few
V gene: TRBV5-1
CDR3 protein: CASSPGQGEGGRGELFF
CDR3 DNA: TGCGCCAGCAGCCCCGGACAAGGGGAGGGGGGCCGCGGGGAGCTGTTTTTT

D gene: .
J gene: TRBJ1-4
clone size: .
V gene: TRBV7-2
CDR3 protein: CASSLVRGTNEKLFF
CDR3 DNA: TGTGCCAGCAGCTTAGTTCGAGGGACTAATGAAAAACTGTTTTTT

D gene: .
J gene: TRBJ2-1
clone size: .
V gene: TRBV14
CDR3 protein: CASSQVGVGGEQFF
CDR3 DNA: TGTGCCAGCAGCCAAGTTGGAGTAGGTGGTGAGCAGTTCTTC

D gene: .
J gene: TRBJ2-7
clone size: once
V gene: TRBV6-5
CDR3 protein: CASSYDSLPTYEQYF
CDR3 DNA: TGTGCCAGCAGTTACGACTCCCTCCCAACCTACGAGCAGTACTTC

D gene: .
J gene: TRBJ2-2
clone size: once
V gene: TRBV7-9
CDR3 protein: CASSLQASNTGELFF
CDR3 DNA: TGTGCCAGCAGCTTGCAGGCGTCGAACACCGGGGAGCTGTTTTTT

D gene: .
J gene: TRBJ1-2
clone size: .
V gene: TRBV7-9
CDR3 protein: CASSLVPTNGGYTF
CDR3 DNA: TGTGCCAGCAGCTTAGTCCCCACCAACGGGGGCTACACCTTC

D gene: TRBD1
J gene: TRBJ2-1
clone size: .
V gene: TRBV19
CDR3 protein: CASSPRTGGYNEQFF
CDR3 DNA: TGTGCCAGTAGTCCGCGGACAGGGGGATACAATGAGCAGTTCTTC

D gene: TRBD2
J gene: TRBJ2-6
clone size: .
V gene: TRBV3-1/TRBV3-2
CDR3 protein: CASSLDTSGLSGANVLTF
CDR3 DNA: TGTGCCAGCAGCTTAGACACTAGCGGTCTCTCTGGGGCCAACGTCCTGACTTTC

D gene: TRBD1
J gene: TRBJ1-1
clone size: once
V gene: TRBV27
CDR3 protein: CASSSGQGRTEAFF
CDR3 DNA: TGTGCCAGCAGTTCGGGACAGGGGAGGACTGAAGCTTTCTTT

D gene: .
J gene: TRBJ1-1
clone size: .
V gene: TRBV28
CDR3 protein: CASSRRFGGTEAFF
CDR3 DNA: TGTGCCAGCAGCAGAAGGTTTGGCGGCACTGAAGCTTTCTTT

D gene: TRBD1
J gene: TRBJ2-5
clone size: .
V gene: TRBV5-1
CDR3 protein: CASSSTGTGEETQYF
CDR3 DNA: TGCGCCAGCAGCTCGACCGGGACAGGGGAAGAGACCCAGTACTTC

D gene: TRBD1
J gene: TRBJ2-2
clone size: .
V gene: TRBV7-2
CDR3 protein: CASSLGQGASTGELFF
CDR3 DNA: TGTGCCAGCAGCTTGGGACAGGGGGCAAGCACCGGGGAGCTATTTTTT

D gene: TRBD1
J gene: TRBJ1-2
clone size: once
V gene: TRBV2
CDR3 protein: CASSEEGTGGDGYGYTF
CDR3 DNA: TGTGCCAGCAGTGAAGAAGGGACAGGGGGCGACGGCTATGGCTACACCTTC

D gene: .
J gene: TRBJ1-4
clone size: .
V gene: TRBV2
CDR3 protein: CASRGQSRDEKLFF
CDR3 DNA: TGTGCCAGCAGAGGACAGTCCAGGGATGAAAAACTGTTTTTT

D gene: .
J gene: TRBJ2-7
clone size: once
V gene: TRBV5-1
CDR3 protein: CASSFSGYEQYF
CDR3 DNA: TGCGCCAGCAGCTTTTCCGGCTACGAGCAGTACTTC

D gene: TRBD1
J gene: TRBJ2-5
clone size: .
V gene: TRBV29-1
CDR3 protein: CSIETGGEETQYF
CDR3 DNA: TGCAGCATTGAGACAGGGGGAGAGGAGACCCAGTACTTC

D gene: .
J gene: TRBJ1-2
clone size: .
V gene: TRBV2
CDR3 protein: CASLADGYTF
CDR3 DNA: TGTGCCAGCTTGGCAGATGGCTACACCTTC

D gene: .
J gene: TRBJ1-1
clone size: once
V gene: TRBV7-9
CDR3 protein: CASSLGGVLNTEAFF
CDR3 DNA: TGTGCCAGCAGCTTAGGGGGGGTTTTGAACACTGAAGCTTTCTTT

D gene: TRBD1
J gene: TRBJ1-2
clone size: .
V gene: TRBV6-6
CDR3 protein: CASRRDRGTHGYTF
CDR3 DNA: TGTGCCAGCAGGAGGGACAGGGGAACTCATGGCTACACCTTC

D gene: .
J gene: TRBJ2-2
clone size: .
V gene: TRBV14
CDR3 protein: CASSSIGGYTGELFF
CDR3 DNA: TGTGCCAGCAGTAGCATAGGGGGATACACCGGGGAGCTGTTTTTT

D gene: TRBD1
J gene: TRBJ2-2
clone size: .
V gene: TRBV19
CDR3 protein: CASSMGRGRAGELFF
CDR3 DNA: TGTGCCAGTAGTATGGGCAGGGGGCGAGCCGGGGAGCTGTTTTTT

D gene: .
J gene: TRBJ2-5
clone size: .
V gene: TRBV12-3/TRBV12-4
CDR3 protein: CASSLASTGTQYF
CDR3 DNA: TGTGCCAGCAGTTTGGCTAGCACCGGGACCCAGTACTTC

D gene: TRBD2
J gene: TRBJ2-7
clone size: .
V gene: TRBV11-2
CDR3 protein: CASSLSGGVNEQYF
CDR3 DNA: TGTGCCAGCAGCTTAAGCGGGGGGGTGAACGAGCAGTACTTC

D gene: TRBD1
J gene: TRBJ2-5
clone size: .
V gene: TRBV6-5
CDR3 protein: CASRPTGSRETQYF
CDR3 DNA: TGTGCCAGCAGACCGACAGGGTCGCGGGAGACCCAGTACTTC

D gene: .
J gene: TRBJ1-1
clone size: .
V gene: TRBV6-5
CDR3 protein: CASSRGQLTNTEAFF
CDR3 DNA: TGTGCCAGCAGCAGAGGACAGCTGACGAACACTGAAGCTTTCTTT

D gene: .
J gene: TRBJ2-3
clone size: once
V gene: TRBV3-1/TRBV3-2
CDR3 protein: CASSQVGGAWVARLTDTQYF
CDR3 DNA: TGTGCCAGCAGCCAAGTCGGGGGAGCCTGGGTAGCACGACTCACAGATACGCAGTATTTT

D gene: TRBD1
J gene: TRBJ2-7
clone size: .
V gene: TRBV20-1
CDR3 protein: CSASIGTGYYEQYF
CDR3 DNA: TGCAGTGCTAGTATCGGGACAGGGTATTACGAGCAGTACTTC

D gene: TRBD1
J gene: TRBJ1-2
clone size: .
V gene: TRBV13
CDR3 protein: CASSNPLRDRGLGYTF
CDR3 DNA: TGTGCCAGCAGCAACCCTTTAAGGGACAGGGGGCTTGGCTACACCTTC

D gene: .
J gene: TRBJ2-5
clone size: .
V gene: TRBV12-3/TRBV12-4
CDR3 protein: CASSLREQETQYF
CDR3 DNA: TGTGCCAGCAGTTTACGGGAACAAGAGACCCAGTACTTC

D gene: .
J gene: TRBJ1-1
clone size: .
V gene: TRBV12-3/TRBV12-4
CDR3 protein: CASSFVATEAFF
CDR3 DNA: TGTGCCAGCAGTTTTGTGGCCACTGAAGCTTTCTTT

D gene: .
J gene: TRBJ1-1
clone size: .
V gene: TRBV19
CDR3 protein: CASSHSTGLNTEAFF
CDR3 DNA: TGTGCCAGTAGTCATTCCACAGGGCTGAACACTGAAGCTTTCTTT

D gene: TRBD1
J gene: TRBJ1-4
clone size: .
V gene: TRBV30
CDR3 protein: CAWSSQGVDEKLFF
CDR3 DNA: TGTGCCTGGAGCTCTCAGGGGGTGGACGAAAAACTGTTTTTT

D gene: TRBD1
J gene: TRBJ1-1
clone size: .
V gene: TRBV19
CDR3 protein: CASSIDWEQGTEAFF
CDR3 DNA: TGTGCCAGTAGTATAGATTGGGAACAGGGGACTGAAGCTTTCTTT

D gene: TRBD1
J gene: TRBJ1-2
clone size: .
V gene: TRBV7-6
CDR3 protein: CASSLRQGEGYTF
CDR3 DNA: TGTGCCAGCAGCTTAAGACAGGGGGAAGGCTACACCTTC

D gene: TRBD2
J gene: TRBJ2-5
clone size: .
V gene: TRBV6-2/TRBV6-3
CDR3 protein: CASSGLADQETQYF
CDR3 DNA: TGTGCCAGCAGCGGTCTAGCGGACCAAGAGACCCAGTACTTC

D gene: TRBD1
J gene: TRBJ1-5
clone size: .
V gene: TRBV19
CDR3 protein: CASSSDRGNQPQHF
CDR3 DNA: TGTGCCAGTAGTTCGGACAGGGGCAATCAGCCCCAGCATTTT

D gene: .
J gene: TRBJ1-2
clone size: few
V gene: TRBV27
CDR3 protein: CASSSLGMESYNYGYTF
CDR3 DNA: TGTGCCAGCAGTTCATTAGGAATGGAGTCGTATAACTATGGCTACACCTTC

D gene: .
J gene: TRBJ2-7
clone size: .
V gene: TRBV7-9
CDR3 protein: CASSPPRYYEQYF
CDR3 DNA: TGTGCCAGCAGCCCTCCCAGATACTACGAGCAGTACTTC

D gene: TRBD1
J gene: TRBJ2-3
clone size: .
V gene: TRBV29-1
CDR3 protein: CSVEAWTGGTDTQYF
CDR3 DNA: TGCAGCGTTGAAGCCTGGACAGGGGGCACAGATACGCAGTATTTT

D gene: .
J gene: TRBJ1-4
clone size: .
V gene: TRBV5-8
CDR3 protein: CASSLAVASLTNEKLFF
CDR3 DNA: TGTGCCAGCAGCTTGGCTGTAGCCTCGTTAACTAATGAAAAACTGTTTTTT

D gene: TRBD1
J gene: TRBJ2-5
clone size: .
V gene: TRBV10-1
CDR3 protein: CASSEWDRGVETQYF
CDR3 DNA: TGCGCCAGCAGTGAATGGGACAGGGGAGTGGAGACCCAGTACTTC

D gene: TRBD2
J gene: TRBJ2-3
clone size: .
V gene: TRBV2
CDR3 protein: CASSSLAGGLDTQYF
CDR3 DNA: TGTGCCAGCAGTTCACTAGCGGGGGGGCTGGATACGCAGTATTTT

D gene: .
J gene: TRBJ2-3
clone size: few
V gene: TRBV5-1
CDR3 protein: CASSLGARADTAADTQYF
CDR3 DNA: TGCGCCAGCAGCTTGGGGGCCCGAGCGGATACCGCCGCAGATACGCAGTATTTT

D gene: TRBD1
J gene: TRBJ1-4
clone size: .
V gene: TRBV5-1
CDR3 protein: CASSLQGPNEKLFF
CDR3 DNA: TGCGCCAGCAGCTTACAGGGGCCTAATGAAAAACTGTTTTTT

D gene: .
J gene: TRBJ1-1
clone size: .
V gene: TRBV7-2
CDR3 protein: CASSFSRENTEAFF
CDR3 DNA: TGTGCCAGCAGCTTCAGCAGGGAGAACACTGAAGCTTTCTTT

D gene: .
J gene: TRBJ1-2
clone size: .
V gene: TRBV14
CDR3 protein: CASSQDWYGTTLEGYTF
CDR3 DNA: TGTGCCAGCAGCCAAGATTGGTATGGGACTACCCTAGAAGGCTACACCTTC